The entry that follows covers one TCR beta chain sequence. The data derive from a study of monozygotic twins with inflammatory bowel disease. The CDR3 has 16 amino acids. Per germline, CDR1 LNHDA and CDR2 SQIVND (reference sequence). Researchers generated cDNA in eight separate reactions per sample. TCRdb reprocessed the 5' RACE reads and stores each CDR3 protein as one record, lacking DNA. The repertoire table contains about 300,000 distinct CDR3 sequences. The receptor comes from a human donor with ulcerative colitis or Crohn's disease, or a healthy co-twin of an affected twin (not recorded which). This chain links TRBV19 with TRBJ1-6; the TCRdb call, TRBD1, lacks DNA for checking. Sequencing was done on a sample of blood. The CDR3: CASSIFGQGASSPLHF.